Following are 25 T cell receptor beta chains from one sample sequenced in a study of T cells after yellow fever vaccination. From the 5' RACE reads, TCRdb called clonotypes with MiXCR, one entry per CDR3 protein. There are about 220,000 distinct CDR3 sequences in the sample; approximately 6.3% occur only once, and roughly 1% lies in the top ten. The sequenced sample was CD4+ T cells sorted from PBMCs, obtained on the day of the yellow fever booster vaccination. These receptors were obtained from a man aged 30 to 39 who received the YFV17D yellow fever vaccine.

This chain uses TRBV29-1 with TRBJ2-5; D gene uncertain. V was trimmed by 6 bases and J by 5 bases, leaving 13 bases between them. Looked up from germline, CDR1 is SQVTM and CDR2 is ANQGSEA. The CDR3 has 12 amino acids. This chain's CDR3 is CSVGQKHETQYF. CDR3 sequence (DNA): TGCAGCGTCGGGCAAAAGCACGAGACCCAGTACTTC.

This rearrangement joins TRBV20-1 to TRBJ2-5, with a possible D match to TRBD2 (6 bases). Trimming pared 5 bases from V and 5 bases from J, leaving 12 bases between. This CDR3 spans 12 amino acids. Germline-derived CDR1 and CDR2 are DFQATT and SNEGSKA (reference sequence). CDR3: CSAVEGFETQYF. Written as DNA, the CDR3 is TGCAGTGCTGTGGAGGGGTTTGAGACCCAGTACTTC.

This sequence joins TRBV12-3 or TRBV12-4 and TRBJ2-2; 10 bases are shared with TRBD2. The CDR3 has 17 amino acids. The junction had 8 bases not matched to a gene; V was cut back by 3 bases and J by 4 bases. CDR3 DNA sequence: TGTGCCAGCAGTTTTGGCCTAGCGGGAGTTGGCACCGGGGAGCTGTTTTTT. Protein: CASSFGLAGVGTGELFF.

This clonotype was counted ten times or more. The V call is TRBV7-2, the J call TRBJ2-1; unclear D gene. The CDR3 has 14 residues. The V end lost 8 bases, the J end lost 2 bases, and 13 bases lay between the germline ends. Germline-derived CDR1 and CDR2 are SGHTA and FQGNSA. The CDR3 DNA reads TGTGCCAGCCGCCGAGGACGGACCTACAATGAGCAGTTCTTC. This sequence encodes CASRRGRTYNEQFF.

This clonotype was observed many times. The chain links TRBV6-1 to TRBJ2-2; D call uncertain. CDR1 is MNHNS, CDR2 SASEGT, per germline. This CDR3 is built from 13 residues. V was trimmed by 6 bases and J by 5 bases, leaving 10 bases between them. The chain's CDR3 is CASRTSGTGELFF. The DNA of the CDR3 is TGTGCCAGCAGGACCAGTGGGACCGGGGAGCTGTTTTTT.

The chain uses TRBV11-2 and TRBJ2-7; D uncertain. Trimming removed 2 bases at V and 2 bases at J, with 7 bases between. Per germline, CDR1 SGHAT and CDR2 FQNNGV. The CDR3 spans 13 residues. Here the CDR3 reads CASSLLVAYEQYF. The CDR3, as DNA: TGTGCCAGCAGCTTACTAGTTGCCTACGAGCAGTACTTC.

In its sample, this clonotype was seen many times. The rearrangement uses TRBV2 and TRBJ2-1; tentatively, D is TRBD1 (6 bases). The germline gives CDR1 SNHLY, CDR2 FYNNEI. V dropped 5 bases and J dropped 0 bases, with 11 bases sitting between them. The CDR3 consists of 15 residues. The CDR3 DNA is TGTGCCAGCAGTCTGACAGGCCCCTCCTACAATGAGCAGTTCTTC. It translates to CASSLTGPSYNEQFF.

This clonotype showed up many times. The chain has TRBV5-1 and TRBJ2-5; D remains unclear. CDR3 size: 13 residues. The V gene's germline CDR1 is SGHRS and CDR2 YFSETQ. The ends were cut back, 0 bases at V and 7 bases at J, with 10 bases in the middle. This CDR3 is CASSLDSVGTQYF. For the CDR3, the DNA is TGCGCCAGCAGCTTGGACTCGGTGGGGACCCAGTACTTC. The whole variable domain, remainder taken from reference TRBV5-1 and TRBJ2-5, is KAGVTQTPRYLIKTRGQQVTLSCSPISGHRSVSWYQQTPGQGLQFLFEYFSETQRNKGNFPGRFSGRQFSNSRSEMNVSTLELGDSALYLCASSLDSVGTQYFGPGTRLLVL.

This clonotype occurred many times. This chain uses TRBV7-2 with TRBJ1-2, with D maybe TRBD1 (5 bases). The V and J ends lost 4 bases and 2 bases respectively, with 14 bases between them. Germline V gene data show CDR1 as SGHTA and CDR2 as FQGNSA. The CDR3 is 15 amino acids. CDR3 sequence (DNA): TGTGCCAGCAGCTACCCCGGGACCGAGAACTATGGCTACACCTTC. It yields the protein CASSYPGTENYGYTF.

At least ten counts were recorded for this clonotype. J is TRBJ2-4 and V is TRBV5-1; D call uncertain. V gave up 0 bases and J gave up 1 base, with 17 bases separating them. CDR1 and CDR2 from the germline V gene are SGHRS and YFSETQ. The CDR3 is 18 residues long. CDR3 nucleotides: TGCGCCAGCAGCTTGGAAGTGCCGAACCCTACGGCCAAAAACATTCAGTACTTC. It translates to CASSLEVPNPTAKNIQYF.

This clonotype was seen at least ten times. The rearrangement links TRBV12-3 or TRBV12-4 to TRBJ2-1; TRBD2 might be the D (6 bases). V shed 7 bases and J shed 0 bases, with 13 bases lying between them. This CDR3 is built from 15 residues. The DNA for the CDR3 is TGTGCCAGCAAACTAGCCGCGAGCTCCTACAATGAGCAGTTCTTC. This sequence encodes CASKLAASSYNEQFF.

This clonotype has ten or more counts. The V call is TRBV28, the J call TRBJ2-3; the match to TRBD2 covers 8 bases. Losses at the gene ends were 6 bases for V and 6 bases for J; bases not matched to a gene: 8. CDR1 is MDHEN, CDR2 SYDVKM, per germline. The CDR3 runs 14 residues. This CDR3 is CASRLAGSLDTQYF. CDR3 DNA: TGTGCCAGCAGATTAGCGGGAAGTTTGGATACGCAGTATTTT.

This clonotype was counted a few times. This rearrangement joins TRBV11-2 to TRBJ1-2; 7 bases map to TRBD1. Germline V CDR1 and CDR2: SGHAT, FQNNGV. Trimming removed 7 bases from V and 2 bases from J; junction bases left unmatched: 4. This CDR3 contains 13 residues. The CDR3 DNA reads as TGTGCCAGCACCACGGGACAGAACTATGGCTACACCTTC. Translated: CASTTGQNYGYTF.

This clonotype came up many times. The V and J genes are TRBV7-2 and TRBJ2-5, with D possibly matching TRBD1 (5 bases). The CDR3 is 16 amino acids. The V and J ends lost 0 bases and 1 base respectively, with 12 bases between them. Germline lookup yields CDR1 SGHTA and CDR2 FQGNSA. The CDR3 DNA is TGTGCCAGCAGCTTAGCGGGGCGAATTCTCCAAGAGACCCAGTACTTC. As protein: CASSLAGRILQETQYF.

This clonotype was seen repeatedly, ten times or more. The chain links TRBV5-1 to TRBJ2-3; 7 nucleotides line up with TRBD2. The CDR3 is 14 amino acids. V dropped 3 bases and J dropped 4; count of bases not matched to a gene: 5. Germline assignment: CDR1 SGHRS and CDR2 YFSETQ. CDR3 bases: TGCGCCAGCAGCTCCGAGGGGAGGGCAGATACGCAGTATTTT. Translating it yields CASSSEGRADTQYF. Combining the CDR3 with reference TRBV5-1 and TRBJ2-3 gives the whole variable domain KAGVTQTPRYLIKTRGQQVTLSCSPISGHRSVSWYQQTPGQGLQFLFEYFSETQRNKGNFPGRFSGRQFSNSRSEMNVSTLELGDSALYLCASSSEGRADTQYFGPGTRLTVL.

This chain links TRBV28 with TRBJ2-7; D may be TRBD2 (7 bases). The CDR3 runs 11 residues. From germline, CDR1 is MDHEN and CDR2 SYDVKM. V was shortened by 11 bases and J by 2 bases, with 10 bases between the two germline ends. The CDR3 DNA reads TGTGCCGGGGGGGGCGCCTACGAGCAGTACTTC. Encoded protein: CAGGGAYEQYF.

Ten or more counts support this clonotype. The chain has TRBV18 and TRBJ2-4; 9 bases agree with TRBD1. Looked up from germline, CDR1 is KGHSH and CDR2 is LQKENI. V was pared by 3 bases and J by 0 bases, with 12 bases of the junction left unmatched. This CDR3 region has 19 residues. The CDR3 region is CASSPGTGREDRAKNIQYF. DNA for the CDR3: TGTGCCAGCTCACCCGGGACAGGGAGGGAGGACCGAGCCAAAAACATTCAGTACTTC.

There are a few counts of this clonotype. This chain joins TRBV15 and TRBJ2-7; 8 positions agree with TRBD2. Looked up from germline, CDR1 is LNHNV and CDR2 is YYDKDF (reference sequence). J was trimmed by 2 bases and V by 3 bases; bases with no gene match: 3. The CDR3 consists of 14 residues. The CDR3 region has the DNA TGTGCCACCAGCAGGGAAGCGGGAGCCTACGAGCAGTACTTC. This codes for CATSREAGAYEQYF.

This clonotype was counted many times. The genes are TRBV6-5 and TRBJ2-1; D ambiguous. The CDR3 spans 14 residues. V gave up 0 bases and J gave up 8 bases, with 11 bases separating them. Germline lookup yields CDR1 MNHEY and CDR2 SVGAGI. Written as DNA, the CDR3 is TGTGCCAGCAGTTACTCCATGGGTGAAGATGAGCAGTTCTTC. Translation gives CASSYSMGEDEQFF.

There are many counts of this clonotype. This chain uses TRBV20-1 with TRBJ2-7; 8 bases match TRBD2. J gave up 6 bases and V 5 bases, and 12 bases lay outside the gene matches. The CDR3 is 14 amino acids. CDR1 and CDR2 from the germline V gene are DFQATT and SNEGSKA (reference sequence). CDR3 sequence reads: CSAPLAGLAGEQYF. The CDR3 nucleotides are TGCAGTGCTCCGTTGGCCGGACTAGCTGGCGAGCAGTACTTC.

This clonotype was recorded at least ten times. The genes are TRBV7-6 and TRBJ2-2, with 9 bases that match TRBD2. The V gene's germline CDR1 is SGHVS and CDR2 FNYEAQ. CDR3 size: 16 residues. Losses at the gene ends were 6 bases for V and 3 bases for J; bases not matched to a gene: 8. CDR3 nucleotides: TGTGCCAGCAGGCAGCGGGGGGATTCTGACACCGGGGAGCTGTTTTTT. Protein product: CASRQRGDSDTGELFF.

This clonotype was seen a few times. J is TRBJ2-5 and V is TRBV12-3 or TRBV12-4, with TRBD2 identical over 13 bases. J was trimmed by 3 bases and V by 5 bases; bases with no gene match: 6. CDR3 size: 16 residues. This CDR3 reads CASSPRGLAGEETQYF. DNA for the CDR3: TGTGCCAGCAGTCCGAGAGGACTAGCGGGAGAAGAGACCCAGTACTTC.

This rearrangement joins TRBV10-3 to TRBJ2-7; 13 bases match TRBD2. Trimming at V came to 4 bases and at J to 5 bases, leaving 5 bases not matched to a gene. The CDR3 loop spans 15 amino acids. CDR1 and CDR2 (germline): ENHRY, SYGVKD. As DNA, the CDR3 is TGTGCCATCAGTGGGACTAGCGGGAGAGTCCACGAGCAGTACTTC. Its protein product is CAISGTSGRVHEQYF.

The rearrangement links TRBV2 to TRBJ2-7; D uncertain. The V end lost 5 bases, the J end lost 0 bases, and 11 bases lay between the germline ends. The CDR3 is 14 amino acids. Germline lookup yields CDR1 SNHLY and CDR2 FYNNEI. CDR3 DNA sequence: TGTGCCAGCAGTATAGGCCGAAACTCCTACGAGCAGTACTTC. It yields the protein CASSIGRNSYEQYF.

This clonotype was seen many times. The chain carries TRBV6-2 or TRBV6-3 and TRBJ2-7; D unclear. The germline CDR1 and CDR2 sequences are MNHEY and SVGEGT. The CDR3 has 11 amino acids. With 6 bases removed from V and 4 bases from J, the gap between germline ends came to 7 bases. Here the CDR3 reads CASSQNYEQYF. In DNA form, the CDR3 reads TGTGCCAGCAGCCAGAATTACGAGCAGTACTTC.